This is a list of T cell receptor beta chains from one sample in a study of regulatory T cells. Sequencing was performed with immunoSEQ multiplex PCR; in TCRdb, only in-frame clones are kept and a portion is missing. The table shows about 20,000 clones, with under 95% occurring only once. The sample consisted of CD8+ T cells sorted from blood. Receptors were obtained from a child aged 2-15 years with CD3G deficiency. Each CDR3 is given without its conserved first and last residue. The D gene is left open where the match is weak.

TRBV28	.	ASSLWGREQY
TRBV7-9	.	ASSHQGDHEQY
TRBV28	.	ASSLLQGSNNEQF
TRBV11-3	TRBD2	ASSSGLEGQY
TRBV13	.	ASSLRTGTDTQY
TRBV28	.	ASSSAGIVF
TRBV6-1	.	ASRAGRDYEQY
TRBV11-2	.	ASSLGGNSYGYT
TRBV6-1	.	ASSGPGEVGYT
TRBV28	.	ASRGYGEYEQY
TRBV11-3	.	ASSSEAGEAF
TRBV7-6	.	ASSLAGGNEQF
TRBV28	TRBD1	ASSSLTGGGEQY
TRBV28	.	ASSPDGSLTYEQY
TRBV7-8	TRBD2	ASSLRASGRANHEQF
TRBV6-1	TRBD1	ASSEAWDSSTYEQY
TRBV6-1	.	ASSEASFLEQY
TRBV28	.	ASSSSEEVEQF
TRBV28	.	ASRDIGRRTGELF
TRBV28	.	ASSFAEGHEQY
TRBV28	TRBD2	ASSGRDYYYNEQF
TRBV28	.	ASSLGTSYATGIPNEQY
TRBV6-1	.	ASWGATYEQY
TRBV7-9	.	ASSLGGGEQY
TRBV5-1	TRBD2	ASSLDGLASDEQY
TRBV28	.	ASSPRGRQETQY
TRBV28	.	ASSYSRETPYNEQF
TRBV7-8	TRBD2	ASSPGGHTQY
TRBV10-2	.	ASSDGDGYEQY
TRBV6-1	.	ASSTYAGSYEQY
TRBV5-1	.	ASSLGGGPGEQY
TRBV28	TRBD2	ASSSGLAGYNEQF
TRBV5-6	.	ASGQSVVAYHNEQF
TRBV6-1	.	ASRSGFTGYT
TRBV28	.	ASSFGGGTEAF
TRBV6-6	.	ASSYLGGTGELF
TRBV7-9	.	ASSRLERGLETQY
TRBV7-8	TRBD1	ASSVRDRAYNEQF
TRBV19	TRBD1	ASSIDSGQGREQF
TRBV7-9	TRBD1	ASSFTGVDTQY
TRBV7-8	.	ASSLAVGNEQY
TRBV11-2	TRBD1	ASSLGTGYEQY
TRBV28	TRBD1	ASSFRGPLGEQY
TRBV28	.	ASSEQGLREQY
TRBV28	TRBD2	ASSQGLAGEPTYEQY
TRBV19	.	ASSGGTGTEAF
TRBV11-2	.	ASSDGTGSYEQY
TRBV4-1	.	ASSMGPLAAPLYNEQF
TRBV5-1	TRBD2	ASSLGTRGADTQY
TRBV27	.	ASSPGTSNTGELF
TRBV19	.	ASSIGPETGELF